This TCR beta chain was captured in a study of blood T cell repertoires in COVID-19. About the study: Researchers got acute and convalescent COVID-19 samples from the United States, Italy and Spain. T cells, B-cell-depleted T cells, or PBMCs provided the cDNA or gDNA that served as material.

Methods used by the authors: Reference gene primer amplification in the assay estimated nucleated cell counts. Assay used: immunoSEQ multiplex PCR; TCRdb lists only in-frame clones, some missing. The DNA was the basis for D and trimming; V, J and clone size are from that table. Here the sample spans approximately 170,000 clones, 85% to 95% being singletons. The CDR3 totals 13 residues. The V end lost 2 bases, the J end lost 10 bases, and 14 bases lay between the germline ends. The V gene's germline CDR1 is SEHNR and CDR2 FQNEAQ (reference sequence). One Seattle source followed patients from active infection through their disease course.

The sequence came from a woman aged 60-70 years with COVID-19, enrolled during active disease. Sequenced input: peripheral blood. The V gene is TRBV7-9, the J gene TRBJ1-2; no clear D gene. The CDR3 nucleotides are TGTGCCAGCAGCTTACAAGGCGCTCAGGACTACACCTTC. This sequence encodes CASSLQGAQDYTF.